Each of the 15 T cell receptor beta chains below was sequenced from the same sample in a study of blood T cell repertoires in COVID-19. Sequencing was performed with immunoSEQ multiplex PCR; in TCRdb, only in-frame clones are kept and a portion is missing. The sample holds 70,000 to 95,000 clones, 89% seen once. The sequencing sample was made of peripheral blood. The source is a woman at least 80 years old with active COVID-19.

The chain couples TRBV5-6 to TRBJ2-3; possibly TRBD2 for D (6 bases). V was trimmed by 4 bases and J by 0 bases, leaving 12 bases between them. Looked up from germline, CDR1 is SGHDT and CDR2 is YYEEEE. CDR3 length: 15 residues. In DNA form, the CDR3 reads TGTGCCAGCAGCCCGGGGGTGGGGAGCACAGATACGCAGTATTTT. Its protein is CASSPGVGSTDTQYF.

J is TRBJ1-5 and V is TRBV6-2 or TRBV6-3, with 7 nucleotides matching TRBD1. The length of the CDR3 is 17 residues. After removal of 5 bases from V and 3 bases from J, the junction contained 13 bases not matched to a gene. Germline values: CDR1 MNHEY, CDR2 SVGEGT. DNA for the CDR3: TGTGCCAGCAGTAAACATATGACAGGGAAAGACAATCAGCCCCAGCATTTT. Translating gives CASSKHMTGKDNQPQHF.

The CDR3 DNA is TGTGCCACCCTAACAGAGCCGCGGGACTATGGCTACACCTTC. This sequence encodes CATLTEPRDYGYTF. The chain combines TRBV28 with TRBJ1-2; no clear D gene. V lost 10 bases to trimming and J lost 3 bases, with 18 bases between them. Germline CDR1 MDHEN, CDR2 SYDVKM. The CDR3 covers 14 residues.

The chain uses TRBV28 and TRBJ2-7, with 7 bases matching TRBD2. In germline, CDR1 is MDHEN, CDR2 SYDVKM. The trim removed 6 bases at V and 7 bases at J, leaving 12 bases unmatched. CDR3 size: 14 residues. CDR3 DNA: TGTGCCAGCAGCCATAGGGAGGGGAGTGGGGAGCAGTACTTC. Protein sequence: CASSHREGSGEQYF. Together with reference TRBV28 and TRBJ2-7, the CDR3 gives the full variable domain: DVKVTQSSRYLVKRTGEKVFLECVQDMDHENMFWYRQDPGLGLRLIYFSYDVKMKEKGDIPEGYSVSREKKERFSLILESASTNQTSMYLCASSHREGSGEQYFGPGTRLTVT.

The chain has TRBV7-3 and TRBJ2-6, with 9 bases identical to TRBD1. The V gene's germline CDR1 is SGHTA and CDR2 FQGTGA. This CDR3 contains 22 residues. The J segment lost 0 bases and the V segment lost 1 base, leaving 16 bases of the junction unmatched. The CDR3: CASSLMRGDSGTGSSGANVLTF. The CDR3 DNA sequence: TGTGCCAGCAGCTTAATGCGCGGGGACTCCGGGACAGGGAGCTCTGGGGCCAACGTCCTGACTTTC.

The chain combines TRBV28 with TRBJ2-3, with 13 bases aligning to TRBD2. J gave up 2 bases and V 1 base, and 3 bases lay outside the gene matches. This CDR3 is 17 amino acids long. Germline V gene sequence: CDR1 MDHEN, CDR2 SYDVKM. CDR3 nucleotide sequence: TGTGCCAGCAGTTTATCAACTAGCGGGAGGGACACAGATACGCAGTATTTT. It encodes CASSLSTSGRDTDTQYF.

The genes are TRBV5-6 and TRBJ1-4; D might be TRBD1 (5 bases). Per germline, CDR1 SGHDT and CDR2 YYEEEE. The CDR3 consists of 17 residues. Between the trimmed V and J ends, which lost 4 bases and 7 bases, there was a span of 23 bases. As DNA, the CDR3 is TGTGCCAGCAGCATCCTAACGCGACAGCCATGGGGTGAAAAACTGTTTTTT. Amino acids: CASSILTRQPWGEKLFF.

The chain combines TRBV7-8 with TRBJ1-6; D is unresolved. V gave up 2 bases and J gave up 5 bases, with 10 bases separating them. The CDR3 runs 15 residues. Germline lookup yields CDR1 SGHVS and CDR2 FQNEAQ. The CDR3 bases are TGTGCCAGCAGCTTATCGTGGGAGAATAATTCACCCCTCCACTTT. Amino acid sequence: CASSLSWENNSPLHF.

This chain links TRBV7-9 with TRBJ2-5, with 9 bases identical to TRBD2. CDR3 size: 16 residues. Trimming took 6 bases from V and 5 from J; bases not matched to a gene: 13. CDR1 is SEHNR and CDR2 is FQNEAQ in the germline V gene (reference sequence). CDR3 sequence (DNA): TGTGCCAGCAGTGTGGGTGGAGCGGGAGGACGGGAGACCCAGTACTTC. Translated: CASSVGGAGGRETQYF.

The J gene is TRBJ1-3, the V gene TRBV5-1; D is unclear. The CDR3 is made up of 14 amino acids. V lost 4 bases and J lost 3, with 11 bases in between. Germline values: CDR1 SGHRS, CDR2 YFSETQ. Written as DNA, the CDR3 is TGCGCCAGCAGCCCGGTGGCGGGTGGAAACACCATATATTTT. Translated: CASSPVAGGNTIYF.

The chain carries TRBV2 and TRBJ2-3; D possibly corresponds to TRBD2 (6 bases). V was cut by 6 bases and J by 7 bases, with 20 bases left in between. CDR1 is SNHLY and CDR2 is FYNNEI in the germline V gene. There are 15 residues in the CDR3. For the CDR3, the DNA is TGTGCCAGCAGAGAGCGGGCCCTCCCCCTGAATACGCAGTATTTT. Encoded protein: CASRERALPLNTQYF.

The chain's CDR3 is CASARLALPSTDTQYF. CDR3 nucleotide sequence: TGTGCCAGCGCTAGACTAGCGTTACCTAGCACAGATACGCAGTATTTT. The J gene is TRBJ2-3, the V gene TRBV11-2; 8 bases align to TRBD2. CDR3 length: 16 amino acids. Germline assignment: CDR1 SGHAT and CDR2 FQNNGV. V gave up 8 bases and J gave up 0 bases; unmatched junction bases: 10.

CDR3 amino acids: CASSFSVDEQFF. In DNA form, the CDR3 reads TGTGCCAGCAGTTTTTCAGTCGATGAGCAGTTCTTC. This chain links TRBV12-3 or TRBV12-4 with TRBJ2-1; no reliable D call. CDR3 size: 12 residues. V lost 3 bases to trimming and J lost 8 bases, with 8 bases between them.

V gene TRBV24-1 combines with J gene TRBJ2-7, with a tentative D call TRBD1 (5 bases). V gave up 9 bases and J gave up 2 bases, with 22 bases separating them. CDR3 size: 16 residues. Germline CDR1 KGHDR, CDR2 SFDVKD. The CDR3 region has the DNA TGTGCCACCGAATCCCCCTGGGGCCTACGACCCTACGAGCAGTACTTC. This sequence encodes CATESPWGLRPYEQYF.

This clone was recorded a few times. The genes are TRBV28 and TRBJ1-5, with a possible D match to TRBD1 (5 bases). Germline CDR1 is MDHEN and CDR2 is SYDVKM. V was pared by 1 base and J by 1 base, with 5 bases between. This CDR3 has 14 residues. CDR3 sequence reads: CASSLYRSNQPQHF. The CDR3 coding sequence is TGTGCCAGCAGTTTATACAGGAGCAATCAGCCCCAGCATTTT.